This entry concerns a single TCR beta chain. The V gene's germline CDR1 is KGHSH and CDR2 LQKENI. This CDR3 spans 17 amino acids. The ends were cut back, 0 bases at V and 8 bases at J, with 20 bases in the middle. These data belong to a study of shared clonotypes between healthy human individuals. TCRdb keeps only in-frame clones here, not all; method: immunoSEQ multiplex PCR. The sample consists of 400,000 to 550,000 clones, around 80% of them appearing once. The source of this sequence is a woman aged 40 to 50 in good health. Some clones in this sample may be carry-over from other donors' samples. The gene calls are TRBV18 and TRBJ2-1; possible D gene TRBD2, 7 bases. The source material was PBMCs. The DNA of the CDR3 is TGTGCCAGCTCACCACCGTTGGGGGCGGGAGTTATCTATGAGCAGTTCTTC. This gives the protein CASSPPLGAGVIYEQFF.